The 18 T cell receptor beta chains below were found in one sample sequenced in a study of T cells in Graves' hyperthyroidism and ophthalmopathy. RNA transcripts provided the source from which TCR beta CDR3 regions were amplified. A first-round RT-PCR of the TCR CDR3 used the HTBI primer set. MiXCR, applied by TCRdb to the multiplex PCR reads, yields one record per CDR3 protein. The data hold 300,000 to 400,000 distinct CDR3 sequences, with roughly 14% observed a single time. The sample comprised blood. These receptor sequences come from a woman aged 30 to 39 with Graves' ophthalmopathy.

The sample holds many counts of this clonotype. The V call is TRBV7-9, the J call TRBJ2-7; D unclear. This CDR3 spans 14 amino acids. Germline V gene data show CDR1 as SEHNR and CDR2 as FQNEAQ (reference sequence). Deletions cut 5 bases from V and 2 bases from J, with 13 bases between. Here the CDR3 reads CASSSTVRAYEQYF. DNA of the CDR3: TGTGCCAGCAGCAGTACAGTCCGTGCCTACGAGCAGTACTTC.

Ten or more counts support this clonotype. CDR3 amino acids: CASSQVAREQTQYF. CDR3 nucleotide sequence: TGCGCCAGCAGCCAAGTGGCCAGGGAGCAGACCCAGTACTTC. This chain uses TRBV4-1 with TRBJ2-5; D possibly uses TRBD1 or TRBD2 (5 bases each). The V gene lost 1 base and the J gene lost 6 bases, with 12 bases spanning the gap. This CDR3 has 14 residues. The germline V gene encodes CDR1 MGHRA and CDR2 YSYEKL.

This clonotype was found many times. This chain connects TRBV6-2 or TRBV6-3 to TRBJ1-1; D is ambiguous. The CDR3 contains 13 residues. The V gene lost 8 bases and the J gene lost 0 bases, with 10 bases spanning the gap. Germline V gene data show CDR1 as MNHEY and CDR2 as SVGEGT. In DNA form, the CDR3 reads TGTGCCAGCTCCGGGCCCATGAACACTGAAGCTTTCTTT. Translated: CASSGPMNTEAFF.

This chain uses TRBV11-2 with TRBJ2-5; 13 bases agree with TRBD2. V shed 5 bases and J 11 bases; nucleotides not matched to a gene: 8. This CDR3 is built from 14 residues. CDR1 is SGHAT and CDR2 is FQNNGV in the germline V gene. CDR3 sequence reads: CASSTLAGGPGQYF. The CDR3 bases are TGTGCCAGCAGCACACTAGCGGGGGGGCCTGGTCAGTACTTC. The full variable domain, with the rest looked up from reference TRBV11-2 and TRBJ2-5, is EAGVAQSPRYKIIEKRQSVAFWCNPISGHATLYWYQQILGQGPKLLIQFQNNGVVDDSQLPKDRFSAERLKGVDSTLKIQPAKLEDSAVYLCASSTLAGGPGQYFGPGTRLLVL.

This clonotype was counted many times. The CDR3 DNA is TGTGCCAGCGCAAGGGGGAGGGGCAATCAGCCCCAGCATTTT. It encodes CASARGRGNQPQHF. V usage is TRBV7-2 and J usage is TRBJ1-5, with TRBD1 as a possible D gene (6 bases). Looked up from germline, CDR1 is SGHTA and CDR2 is FQGNSA. The CDR3 extends over 14 amino acids. V was cut by 8 bases and J by 2 bases, with 13 bases left in between.

This chain connects TRBV29-1 to TRBJ2-7; weak D call: TRBD2 (6 bases). The germline CDR1 and CDR2 sequences are SQVTM and ANQGSEA. V was cut by 6 bases and J by 4 bases, with 13 bases left in between. There are 12 residues in the CDR3. In DNA, the CDR3 is TGCAGCGTCGTGGGGGGAAAATACGAGCAGTACTTC. Translation gives CSVVGGKYEQYF.

This clonotype was detected ten times or more. CDR3 DNA sequence: TGTGCCAGCAGTTTGCGACAGGGGGGGCAGCCCCAGCATTTT. Protein: CASSLRQGGQPQHF. The chain joins TRBV27 to TRBJ1-5, with 9 bases that match TRBD1. CDR1 and CDR2 (germline): MNHEY, SMNVEV (reference sequence). Losses at the gene ends were 3 bases for V and 7 bases for J; bases not matched to a gene: 4. CDR3 length equals 14 residues.

The rearrangement uses TRBV7-2 and TRBJ2-1; D gene ambiguous. Trimming shortened V by 5 bases and J by 14 bases, and 19 bases separated the two germline ends. Per germline, CDR1 SGHTA and CDR2 FQGNSA. The CDR3 sequence is 13 residues long. The CDR3 DNA sequence: TGTGCCAGCAGCCTCACTACAGTTCACCCGAAGTTCTTC. Protein: CASSLTTVHPKFF. Filled out from reference TRBV7-2 and TRBJ2-1, the complete variable domain reads GAGVSQSPSNKVTEKGKDVELRCDPISGHTALYWYRQSLGQGLEFLIYFQGNSAPDKSGLPSDRFSAERTGGSVSTLTIQRTQQEDSAVYLCASSLTTVHPKFFGPGTRLTVL.

The chain couples TRBV6-1 to TRBJ2-2; 9 bases match TRBD2. The CDR3 runs 17 residues. V was pared by 4 bases and J by 6 bases, with 12 bases of the junction left unmatched. Germline V CDR1 and CDR2: MNHNS, SASEGT. The CDR3 nucleotides are TGTGCCAGCAGTGTTACGTTCGGACTAGCGCCTTCCGGGGAGCTGTTTTTT. Its protein is CASSVTFGLAPSGELFF.

This clonotype was counted ten times or more. The chain links TRBV20-1 to TRBJ2-1; TRBD2 matches at 7 bases. There are 14 residues in the CDR3. Germline-derived CDR1 and CDR2 are DFQATT and SNEGSKA (reference sequence). The J segment lost 4 bases and the V segment lost 0 bases, leaving 3 bases of the junction unmatched. CDR3: CSARDLAAYNEQFF. CDR3 bases: TGCAGTGCTAGAGATCTAGCGGCGTACAATGAGCAGTTCTTC.

In this sample, this clonotype turned up many times. The chain carries TRBV28 and TRBJ1-1; D perhaps matches TRBD1 (5 bases). Germline assignment: CDR1 MDHEN and CDR2 SYDVKM. The CDR3 length is 13 residues. V was trimmed by 8 bases and J by 6 bases, leaving 16 bases between them. In DNA, the CDR3 is TGTGCCAGCCACATCGGCGGAGGGGCTGAAGCTTTCTTT. It encodes CASHIGGGAEAFF.

The table lists this clonotype with many counts. The chain couples TRBV27 to TRBJ2-1, with 7 bases matching TRBD1. This CDR3 has 14 amino acids. The V gene's germline CDR1 is MNHEY and CDR2 SMNVEV (reference sequence). Trimming cost V 5 bases and J 4 bases; bases outside gene matches: 5. In nucleotides, the CDR3 is TGTGCCAGCAGTATGGACAGGAAATACAATGAGCAGTTCTTC. Translation gives CASSMDRKYNEQFF.

This chain links TRBV6-1 with TRBJ2-3, with a possible D match to TRBD1 (7 bases). Germline lookup yields CDR1 MNHNS and CDR2 SASEGT. The CDR3 has 13 amino acids. V was clipped by 7 bases and J by 7 bases, with 15 bases between them. CDR3 sequence reads: CASTLQGGHTQYF. CDR3 nucleotide sequence: TGTGCCAGCACCCTCCAGGGGGGACATACGCAGTATTTT.

This clonotype was recorded many times. The chain's CDR3 is CASSPSLQGAGLGEQYF. The CDR3 DNA reads as TGTGCCAGCAGCCCCAGCTTACAGGGGGCAGGTTTAGGCGAGCAGTACTTC. The genes are TRBV14 and TRBJ2-7; 9 bases are shared with TRBD1. The trim removed 4 bases at V and 6 bases at J, leaving 16 bases unmatched. The germline CDR1 and CDR2 sequences are SGHDN and FVKESK. The CDR3 has 17 residues.

Many counts were recorded for this clonotype. The chain joins TRBV28 to TRBJ1-5; TRBD1 matches at 10 bases. CDR3 size: 17 residues. The V segment lost 5 bases and the J segment 0 bases; nucleotides outside the gene matches: 7. Germline CDR1 is MDHEN and CDR2 is SYDVKM. This chain's CDR3 is CASSLPGQGISNQPQHF. Written as DNA, the CDR3 is TGTGCCAGCAGTCTCCCGGGACAGGGGATTAGCAATCAGCCCCAGCATTTT.

This clonotype was seen at least ten times. The rearrangement links TRBV13 to TRBJ2-7; no reliable D call. Germline V gene data show CDR1 as PRHDT and CDR2 as FYEKMQ (reference sequence). The CDR3 length is 13 residues. V was cut by 8 bases and J by 2 bases, with 13 bases left in between. The CDR3 spells CASLNRVTYEQYF. The CDR3 region has the DNA TGTGCCAGCTTAAACCGAGTGACCTACGAGCAGTACTTC.

This clonotype was found many times. The J gene is TRBJ2-3, the V gene TRBV5-1; 8 positions match TRBD1. Germline CDR1 and CDR2: SGHRS and YFSETQ. The ends lost 7 bases at V and 1 base at J; junction bases unmatched: 5. CDR3 size: 14 residues. CDR3 coding DNA: TGCGCCAGCGTGCTGGACAGGGGCACAGATACGCAGTATTTT. Encoded protein: CASVLDRGTDTQYF. Supplemented by reference TRBV5-1 and TRBJ2-3, the full variable domain reads KAGVTQTPRYLIKTRGQQVTLSCSPISGHRSVSWYQQTPGQGLQFLFEYFSETQRNKGNFPGRFSGRQFSNSRSEMNVSTLELGDSALYLCASVLDRGTDTQYFGPGTRLTVL.

This chain links TRBV7-2 with TRBJ2-1; 12 nucleotides agree with TRBD2. The CDR3 contains 13 residues. V lost 4 bases, J lost 9 bases, and 1 base stayed unmatched. The V gene's germline CDR1 is SGHTA and CDR2 FQGNSA. CDR3 bases: TGTGCCAGCAGCTCGACTAGCGGGGGTGAGCAGTTCTTC. It translates to CASSSTSGGEQFF.